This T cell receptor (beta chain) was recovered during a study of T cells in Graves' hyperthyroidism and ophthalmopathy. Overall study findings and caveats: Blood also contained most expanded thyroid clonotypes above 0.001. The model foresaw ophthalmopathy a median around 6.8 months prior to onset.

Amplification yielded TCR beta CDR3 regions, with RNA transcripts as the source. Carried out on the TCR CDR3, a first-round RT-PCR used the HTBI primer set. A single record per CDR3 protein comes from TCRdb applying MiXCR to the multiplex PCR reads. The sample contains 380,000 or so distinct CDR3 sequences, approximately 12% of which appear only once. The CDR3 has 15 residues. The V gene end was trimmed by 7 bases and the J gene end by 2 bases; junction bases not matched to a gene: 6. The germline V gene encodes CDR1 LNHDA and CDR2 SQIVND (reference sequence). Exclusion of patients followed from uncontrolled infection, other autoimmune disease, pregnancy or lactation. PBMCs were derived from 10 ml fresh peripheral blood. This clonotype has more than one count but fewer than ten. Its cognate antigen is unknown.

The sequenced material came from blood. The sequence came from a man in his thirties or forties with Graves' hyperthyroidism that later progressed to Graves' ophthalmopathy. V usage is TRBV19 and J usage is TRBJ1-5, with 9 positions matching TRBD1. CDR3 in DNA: TGTGCCAGTACCTCATGGGACAGGGGCAATCAGCCCCAGCATTTT. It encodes CASTSWDRGNQPQHF.